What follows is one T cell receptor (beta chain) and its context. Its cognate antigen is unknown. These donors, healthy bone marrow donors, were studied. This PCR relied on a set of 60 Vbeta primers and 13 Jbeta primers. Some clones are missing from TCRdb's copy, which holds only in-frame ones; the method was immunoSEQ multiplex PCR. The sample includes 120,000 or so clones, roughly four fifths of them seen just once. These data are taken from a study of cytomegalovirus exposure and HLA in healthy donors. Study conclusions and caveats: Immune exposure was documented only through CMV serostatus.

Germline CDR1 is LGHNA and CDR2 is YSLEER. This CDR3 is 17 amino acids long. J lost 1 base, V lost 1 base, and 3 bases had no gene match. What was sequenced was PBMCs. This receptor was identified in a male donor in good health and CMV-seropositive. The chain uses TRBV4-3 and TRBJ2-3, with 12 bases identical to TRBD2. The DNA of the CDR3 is TGCGCCAGCAGCCAAGGACTAGCGGGAGTGGGCACAGATACGCAGTATTTT. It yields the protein CASSQGLAGVGTDTQYF.